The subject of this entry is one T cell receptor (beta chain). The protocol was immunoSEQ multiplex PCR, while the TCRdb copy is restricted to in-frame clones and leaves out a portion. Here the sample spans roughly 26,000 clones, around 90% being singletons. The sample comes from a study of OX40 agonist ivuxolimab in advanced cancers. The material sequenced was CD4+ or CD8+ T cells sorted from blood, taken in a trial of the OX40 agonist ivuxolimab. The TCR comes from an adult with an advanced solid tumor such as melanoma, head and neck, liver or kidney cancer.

The CDR3 coding sequence is TGTGCCAGTAGTATACGAAGGGAAAAGGGCAATCAGCCCCAGCATTTT. It specifies CASSIRREKGNQPQHF. This chain links TRBV19 with TRBJ1-5; D uncertain. Germline V gene data show CDR1 as LNHDA and CDR2 as SQIVND (reference sequence). Trimming stripped 2 bases from V and 2 bases from J, with 13 bases between. This CDR3 has 16 amino acids.